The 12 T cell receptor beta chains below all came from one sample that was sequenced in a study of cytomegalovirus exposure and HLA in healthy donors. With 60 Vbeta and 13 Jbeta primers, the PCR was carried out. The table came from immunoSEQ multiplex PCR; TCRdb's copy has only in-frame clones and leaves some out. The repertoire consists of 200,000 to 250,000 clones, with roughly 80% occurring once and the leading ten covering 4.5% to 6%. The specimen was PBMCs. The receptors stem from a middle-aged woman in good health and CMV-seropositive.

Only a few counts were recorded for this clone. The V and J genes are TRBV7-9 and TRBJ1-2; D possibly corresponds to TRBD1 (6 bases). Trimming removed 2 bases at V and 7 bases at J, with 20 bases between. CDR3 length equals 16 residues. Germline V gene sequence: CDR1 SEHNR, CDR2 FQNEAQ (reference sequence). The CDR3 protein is CASSLSQGAGSGGYTF. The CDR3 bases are TGTGCCAGCAGCTTATCACAGGGAGCTGGGTCGGGTGGCTACACCTTC. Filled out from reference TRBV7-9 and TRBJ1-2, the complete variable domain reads DTGVSQNPRHKITKRGQNVTFRCDPISEHNRLYWYRQTLGQGPEFLTYFQNEAQLEKSRLLSDRFSAERPKGSFSTLEIQRTEQGDSAMYLCASSLSQGAGSGGYTFGSGTRLTVV.

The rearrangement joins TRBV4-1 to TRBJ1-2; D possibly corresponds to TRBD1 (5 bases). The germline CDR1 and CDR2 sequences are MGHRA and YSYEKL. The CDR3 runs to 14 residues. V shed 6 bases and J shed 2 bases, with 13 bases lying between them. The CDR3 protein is CASRQISGNYGYTF. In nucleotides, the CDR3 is TGCGCCAGCAGGCAGATCTCAGGGAACTATGGCTACACCTTC.

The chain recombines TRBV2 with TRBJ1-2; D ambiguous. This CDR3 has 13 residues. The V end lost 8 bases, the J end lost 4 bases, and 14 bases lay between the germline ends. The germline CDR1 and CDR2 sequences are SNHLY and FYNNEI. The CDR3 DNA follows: TGTGCCAGCGAACCTGACACTCGCTATGGCTACACCTTC. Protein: CASEPDTRYGYTF.

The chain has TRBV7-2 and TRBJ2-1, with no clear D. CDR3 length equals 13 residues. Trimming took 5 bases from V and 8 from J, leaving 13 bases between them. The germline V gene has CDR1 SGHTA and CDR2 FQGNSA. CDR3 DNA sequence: TGTGCCAGCAGCCTGAATGCCGGAGATGAGCAGTTCTTC. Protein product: CASSLNAGDEQFF. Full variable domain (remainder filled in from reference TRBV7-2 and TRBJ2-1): GAGVSQSPSNKVTEKGKDVELRCDPISGHTALYWYRQSLGQGLEFLIYFQGNSAPDKSGLPSDRFSAERTGGSVSTLTIQRTQQEDSAVYLCASSLNAGDEQFFGPGTRLTVL.

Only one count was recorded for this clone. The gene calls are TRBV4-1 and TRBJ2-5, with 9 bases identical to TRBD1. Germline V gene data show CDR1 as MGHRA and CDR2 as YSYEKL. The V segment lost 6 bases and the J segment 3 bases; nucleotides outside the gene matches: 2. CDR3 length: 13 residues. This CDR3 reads CASRGQGEETQYF. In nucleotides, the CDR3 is TGCGCCAGCAGGGGACAGGGAGAAGAGACCCAGTACTTC.

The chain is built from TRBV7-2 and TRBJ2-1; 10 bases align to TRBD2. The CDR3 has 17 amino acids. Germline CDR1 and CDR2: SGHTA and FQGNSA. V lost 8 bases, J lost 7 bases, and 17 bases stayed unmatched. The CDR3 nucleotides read TGTGCCAGCCGAAAGATAGCGGGGGGCTTCTCGGTGAATGAGCAGTTCTTC. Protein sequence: CASRKIAGGFSVNEQFF.

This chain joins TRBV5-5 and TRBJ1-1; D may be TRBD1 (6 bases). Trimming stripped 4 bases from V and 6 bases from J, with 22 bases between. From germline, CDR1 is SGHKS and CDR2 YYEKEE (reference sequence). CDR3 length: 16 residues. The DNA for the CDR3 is TGTGCCAGCAGCCGGGGAGTAGTATCTGGGGGCGCTGAAGCTTTCTTT. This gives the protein CASSRGVVSGGAEAFF.

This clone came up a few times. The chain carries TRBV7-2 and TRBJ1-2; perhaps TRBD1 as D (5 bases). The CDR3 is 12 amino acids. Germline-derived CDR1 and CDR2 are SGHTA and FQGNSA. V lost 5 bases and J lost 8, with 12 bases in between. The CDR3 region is CASSLGLVGYTF. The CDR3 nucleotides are TGTGCCAGCAGCCTGGGACTTGTGGGCTACACCTTC.

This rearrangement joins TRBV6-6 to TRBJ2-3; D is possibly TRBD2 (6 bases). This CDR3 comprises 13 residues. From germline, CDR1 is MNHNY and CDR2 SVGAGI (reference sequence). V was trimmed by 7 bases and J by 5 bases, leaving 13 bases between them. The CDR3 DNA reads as TGTGCCAGCAATTGGAGGGTAATAGATACGCAGTATTTT. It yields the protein CASNWRVIDTQYF.

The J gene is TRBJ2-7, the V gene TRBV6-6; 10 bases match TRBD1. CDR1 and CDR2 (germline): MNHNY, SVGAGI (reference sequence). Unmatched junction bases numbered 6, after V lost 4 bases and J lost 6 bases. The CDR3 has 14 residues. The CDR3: CASSFDRGRGEQYF. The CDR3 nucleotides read TGTGCCAGCAGTTTCGACAGGGGGCGCGGCGAGCAGTACTTC.

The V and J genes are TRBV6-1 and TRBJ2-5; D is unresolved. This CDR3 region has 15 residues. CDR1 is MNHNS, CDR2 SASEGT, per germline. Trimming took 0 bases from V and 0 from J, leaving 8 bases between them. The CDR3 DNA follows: TGTGCCAGCAGTGAAGCTACGGCGGACCAAGAGACCCAGTACTTC. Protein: CASSEATADQETQYF.

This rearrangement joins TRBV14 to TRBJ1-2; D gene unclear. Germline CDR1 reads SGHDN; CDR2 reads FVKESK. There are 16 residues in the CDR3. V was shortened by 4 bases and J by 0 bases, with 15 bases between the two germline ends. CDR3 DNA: TGTGCCAGCAGCCCGCTCGGCCGGGTTGCTAACTATGGCTACACCTTC. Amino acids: CASSPLGRVANYGYTF.